This record covers a single T cell receptor beta chain. This clonotype was seen at least ten times. Its antigen is currently not known. No qualities accompany the bases; no much larger clone lies one base away. From the cysteine up to the phenylalanine, the CDR3 has a length of 15 residues. Of the read, only the CDR3 DNA is kept; its 45 bases are in frame from base 1. The germline V end is reduced by 1 base and the J end by 3 bases; junction bases left unmatched: 0. From the germline V gene, CDR1 is SGHTA and CDR2 is FQGNSA. These data are taken from a study of T cells in Graves' hyperthyroidism and ophthalmopathy (dated by TCRdb to about 2019). The study in broad terms: Peripheral blood was collected at initial diagnosis, before any treatment. Thyroid tissue and blood T-cell repertoires from more than 5 Graves' hyperthyroidism patients were also compared in the study. The paper reports TCR Vbeta CDR3 sequencing of roughly 140 peripheral blood samples: around 41 ophthalmopathy, some 80 hyperthyroidism and approximately 17 progressor patients. The 100 or so discovery patients were randomly divided into training and test sets at a 7:3 ratio. A discovery cohort of about a hundred patients, approximately 45 with Graves' ophthalmopathy and 55 to 60 with stable Graves' hyperthyroidism, was used to find distinguishing TCR V-J signatures. Prospective prediction of ophthalmopathy was tested in an independent validation cohort consisting of fewer than 20 hyperthyroidism patients and more than 15 patients who later progressed to ophthalmopathy. Following sampling, methimazole starting at 30 mg daily was given to hyperthyroidism patients, and high-dose intravenous methylprednisolone was given to ophthalmopathy patients.

Graves' hyperthyroidism was defined as stable when no progression to ophthalmopathy occurred over 18 months of follow-up. Hyperthyroidism patients were newly diagnosed, had a disease duration of under 2 months, and were aged 18 to 65 years. Patients with uncontrolled infections, other autoimmune diseases, pregnancy or lactation were excluded. Diagnoses relied on clinical symptoms, serum thyroxine and TRAb, thyroid ultrasound and orbital computed tomography. Ficoll-Paque density gradient centrifugation was used to isolate PBMCs from approximately 10 ml of fresh peripheral blood. Trizol reagent was used to extract total RNA, and RNA quality was then checked on an Agilent 2100 Bioanalyzer. The TCR beta CDR3 regions were amplified from RNA transcripts. The TCR CDR3 was subjected to a first round of RT-PCR using the HTBI primer set and the Qiagen OneStep RT-PCR kit. The libraries were constructed in a second round of multiplex PCR and then size-selected and purified. Paired-end sequencing of the libraries was performed with 100 bp reads on an Illumina HiSeq2000. The published analysis was carried out like this. Raw data were processed with SOAPnuke, discarding reads with adapters, uncalled bases, mean Phred below 15, or no exact constant-primer or identifier match. High-quality paired reads were merged using COPE v1.2.5, and each unique nucleotide sequence was defined as a clonotype. MiTCR v1.1 was used to align clonotypes to the IMGT TRBV, TRBD and TRBJ reference segments. The analysis included only V-J combinations with a frequency above 0.0001, which together covered over 98% of the repertoires. The TCS score was defined as the ratio of F50 (clonal expansion) to E x V (chaos), calculated using BLOSUM62-based TCRdist between CDR3 peptides within each V-J. Welch's t-statistics and random forest reduced roughly 530 V-J features to about 13, which were used in a naive Bayes classifier (R e1071). The similarity between thyroid and blood repertoires was quantified using the Morisita-Horn index. The public reads were quality trimmed at Q25 with fastp and then assembled into clones with MiXCR by TCRdb, keeping productive beta chains. Identical CDR3 protein sequences are pooled into one entry, listed with their most common genes and DNA. Here the V and J calls rest on TCRdb's processing, not on the authors' analysis. The sample contains hundreds of thousands of distinct CDR3 sequences, roughly 32% of them found a single time. The ten largest account for roughly 31% of the sample.

Findings and caveats that apply to the study as a whole: In validation, the model predicted progression to ophthalmopathy with approximately 71% sensitivity and less than 75% specificity, a median of about six months before onset. A 13 V-J signature model separated ophthalmopathy from stable hyperthyroidism, with just over 85% sensitivity and roughly 84% specificity in cross-validation and 80%/75% in testing. Sample size was not statistically predetermined, and investigators were not blinded to group allocation. Blood samples also contained most of the expanded thyroid clonotypes (frequency above 0.001), which suggests that blood repertoires may reflect thyroid immune responses.

This chain is built from TRBV7-2 and TRBJ1-4, and 9 junctional nucleotides match TRBD1. The sequencing input was blood. The TCR originated in a woman aged 40 to 49 with Graves' hyperthyroidism. The CDR3: CASSLGDRANEKLFF. In nucleotide form, the sequence is TGTGCCAGCAGCTTAGGGGACAGGGCTAATGAAAAACTGTTTTTT.